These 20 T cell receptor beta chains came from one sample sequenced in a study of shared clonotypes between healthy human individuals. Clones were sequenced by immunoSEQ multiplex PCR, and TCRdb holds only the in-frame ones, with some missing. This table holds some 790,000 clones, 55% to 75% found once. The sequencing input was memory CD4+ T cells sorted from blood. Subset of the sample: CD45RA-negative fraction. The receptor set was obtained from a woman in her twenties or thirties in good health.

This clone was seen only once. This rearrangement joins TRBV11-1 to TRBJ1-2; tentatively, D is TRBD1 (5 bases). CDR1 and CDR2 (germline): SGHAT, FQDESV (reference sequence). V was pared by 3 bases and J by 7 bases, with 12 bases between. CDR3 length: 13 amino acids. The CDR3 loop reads CASSFPGRLGYTF. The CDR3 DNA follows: TGTGCCAGCAGCTTTCCAGGGAGACTTGGCTACACCTTC. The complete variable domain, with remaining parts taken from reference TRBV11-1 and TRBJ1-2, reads EAEVAQSPRYKITEKSQAVAFWCDPISGHATLYWYRQILGQGPELLVQFQDESVVDDSQLPKDRFSAERLKGVDSTLKIQPAELGDSAMYLCASSFPGRLGYTFGSGTRLTVV.

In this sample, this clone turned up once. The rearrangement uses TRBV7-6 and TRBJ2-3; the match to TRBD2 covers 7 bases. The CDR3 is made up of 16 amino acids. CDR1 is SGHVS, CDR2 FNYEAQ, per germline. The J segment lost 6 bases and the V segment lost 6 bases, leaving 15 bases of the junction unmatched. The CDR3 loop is CASRGAGTKDRDTQYF. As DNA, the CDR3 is TGTGCCAGCAGGGGAGCCGGGACTAAGGATCGGGATACGCAGTATTTT.

The CDR3 protein is CAWKTGLSSYNEQFF. The CDR3 DNA is TGTGCCTGGAAAACGGGACTTAGCTCCTACAATGAGCAGTTCTTC. The chain carries TRBV30 and TRBJ2-1; weak D call: TRBD2 (6 bases). With 4 bases removed from V and 0 bases from J, the gap between germline ends came to 13 bases. Germline-derived CDR1 and CDR2 are GTSNPN and SVGIG (reference sequence). This CDR3 is 15 amino acids long.

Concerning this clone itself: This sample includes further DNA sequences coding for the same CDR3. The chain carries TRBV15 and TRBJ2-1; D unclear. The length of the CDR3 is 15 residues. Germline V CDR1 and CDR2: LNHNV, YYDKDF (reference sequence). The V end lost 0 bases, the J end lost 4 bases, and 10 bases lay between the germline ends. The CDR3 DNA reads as TGTGCCACCAGCAGAGAATACGGCGGTTACAATGAGCAGTTCTTC. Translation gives CATSREYGGYNEQFF.

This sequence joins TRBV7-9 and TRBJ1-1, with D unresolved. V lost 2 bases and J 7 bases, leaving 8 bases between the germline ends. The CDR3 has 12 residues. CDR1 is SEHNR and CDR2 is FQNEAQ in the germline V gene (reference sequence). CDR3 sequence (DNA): TGTGCCAGCAGCTTACCTCGGTTTGAAGCTTTCTTT. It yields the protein CASSLPRFEAFF.

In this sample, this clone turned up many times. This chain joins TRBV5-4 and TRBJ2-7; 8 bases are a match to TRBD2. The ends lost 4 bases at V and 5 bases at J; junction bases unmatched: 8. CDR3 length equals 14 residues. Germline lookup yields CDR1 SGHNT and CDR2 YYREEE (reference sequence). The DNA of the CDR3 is TGTGCCAGCAGCGGGGGACTAGTAAGCCACGAGCAGTACTTC. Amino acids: CASSGGLVSHEQYF. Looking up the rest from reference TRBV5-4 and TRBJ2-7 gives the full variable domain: ETGVTQSPTHLIKTRGQQVTLRCSSQSGHNTVSWYQQALGQGPQFIFQYYREEENGRGNFPPRFSGLQFPNYSSELNVNALELDDSALYLCASSGGLVSHEQYFGPGTRLTVT.

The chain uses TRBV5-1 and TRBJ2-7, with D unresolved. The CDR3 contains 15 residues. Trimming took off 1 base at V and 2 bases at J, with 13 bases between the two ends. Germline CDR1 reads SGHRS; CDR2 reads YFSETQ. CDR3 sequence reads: CASSLSRSPTYEQYF. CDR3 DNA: TGCGCCAGCAGCTTGTCCCGTAGTCCCACCTACGAGCAGTACTTC. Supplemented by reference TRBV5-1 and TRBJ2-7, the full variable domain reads KAGVTQTPRYLIKTRGQQVTLSCSPISGHRSVSWYQQTPGQGLQFLFEYFSETQRNKGNFPGRFSGRQFSNSRSEMNVSTLELGDSALYLCASSLSRSPTYEQYFGPGTRLTVT.

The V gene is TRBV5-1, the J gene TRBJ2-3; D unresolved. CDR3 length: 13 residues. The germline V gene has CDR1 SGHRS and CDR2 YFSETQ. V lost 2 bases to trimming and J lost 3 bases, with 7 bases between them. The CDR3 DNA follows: TGCGCCAGCAGCTTATCTCATACAGATACGCAGTATTTT. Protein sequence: CASSLSHTDTQYF.

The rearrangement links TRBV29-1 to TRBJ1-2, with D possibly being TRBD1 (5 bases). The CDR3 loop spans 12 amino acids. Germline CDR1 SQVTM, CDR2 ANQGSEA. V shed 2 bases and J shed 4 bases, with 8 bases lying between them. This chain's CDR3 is CSVESGSYGYTF. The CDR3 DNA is TGCAGCGTTGAATCAGGGTCCTATGGCTACACCTTC. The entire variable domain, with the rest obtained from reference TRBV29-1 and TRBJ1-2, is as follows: SAVISQKPSRDICQRGTSLTIQCQVDSQVTMMFWYRQQPGQSLTLIATANQGSEATYESGFVIDKFPISRPNLTFSTLTVSNMSPEDSSIYLCSVESGSYGYTFGSGTRLTVV.

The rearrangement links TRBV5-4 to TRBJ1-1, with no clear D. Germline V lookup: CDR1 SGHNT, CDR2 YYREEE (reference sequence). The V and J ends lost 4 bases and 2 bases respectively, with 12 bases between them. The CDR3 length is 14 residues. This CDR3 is CASSSGLVNTEAFF. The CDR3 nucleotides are TGTGCCAGCAGCAGCGGACTCGTTAACACTGAAGCTTTCTTT. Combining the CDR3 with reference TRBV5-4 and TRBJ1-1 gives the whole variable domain ETGVTQSPTHLIKTRGQQVTLRCSSQSGHNTVSWYQQALGQGPQFIFQYYREEENGRGNFPPRFSGLQFPNYSSELNVNALELDDSALYLCASSSGLVNTEAFFGQGTRLTVV.

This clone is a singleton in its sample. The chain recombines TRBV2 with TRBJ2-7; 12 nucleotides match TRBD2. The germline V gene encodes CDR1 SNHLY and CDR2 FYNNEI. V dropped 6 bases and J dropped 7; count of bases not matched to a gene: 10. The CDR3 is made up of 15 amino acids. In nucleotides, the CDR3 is TGTGCCAGCAGAGGACTAGCGGGACGGGCAGGGGAGCAGTACTTC. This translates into CASRGLAGRAGEQYF.

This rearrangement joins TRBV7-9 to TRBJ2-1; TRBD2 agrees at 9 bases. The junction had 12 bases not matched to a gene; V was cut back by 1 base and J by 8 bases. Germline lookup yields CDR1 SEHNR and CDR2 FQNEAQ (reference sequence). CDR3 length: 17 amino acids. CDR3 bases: TGTGCCAGCAGCTTAGAACTAGCGGGCGGGGGGTCCCATGAGCAGTTCTTC. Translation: CASSLELAGGGSHEQFF.

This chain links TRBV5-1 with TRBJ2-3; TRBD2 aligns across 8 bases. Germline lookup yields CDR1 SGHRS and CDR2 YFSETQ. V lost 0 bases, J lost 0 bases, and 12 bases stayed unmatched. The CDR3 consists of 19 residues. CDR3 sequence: CASSLGAGTSYTSTDTQYF. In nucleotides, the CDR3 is TGCGCCAGCAGCTTGGGAGCCGGGACTAGTTACACTAGCACAGATACGCAGTATTTT.

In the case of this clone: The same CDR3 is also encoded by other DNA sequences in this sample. CDR3 region: CASSLQGTDTQYF. The CDR3 region has the DNA TGTGCCAGCAGCCTGCAGGGAACGGATACGCAGTATTTT. The genes are TRBV5-5 and TRBJ2-3; a possible D gene is TRBD1 (5 bases). This CDR3 spans 13 amino acids. The V gene lost 4 bases and the J gene lost 6 bases, with 12 bases spanning the gap. The germline V gene encodes CDR1 SGHKS and CDR2 YYEKEE (reference sequence).

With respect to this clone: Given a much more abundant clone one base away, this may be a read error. The CDR3 region has the DNA TGCGCCAGCAGCCCCGCTAGCGGGAGCTACAATGGGCAGTTCTTC. It codes for CASSPASGSYNGQFF. V and J are TRBV5-1 and TRBJ2-1; 10 bases match TRBD2. The germline CDR1 and CDR2 sequences are SGHRS and YFSETQ. This CDR3 contains 15 residues.

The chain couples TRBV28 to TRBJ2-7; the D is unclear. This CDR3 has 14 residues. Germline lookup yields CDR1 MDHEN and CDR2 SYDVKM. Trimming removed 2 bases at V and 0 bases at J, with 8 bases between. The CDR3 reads CASSLPGSSYEQYF. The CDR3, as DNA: TGTGCCAGCAGTTTACCTGGAAGCTCCTACGAGCAGTACTTC.

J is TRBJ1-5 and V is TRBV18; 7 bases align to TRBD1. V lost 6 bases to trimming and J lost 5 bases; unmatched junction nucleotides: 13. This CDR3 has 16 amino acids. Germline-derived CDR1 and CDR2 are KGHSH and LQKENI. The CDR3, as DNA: TGTGCCAGCTCGCCCGACAGGGTGCCCAGGGATCAGCCCCAGCATTTT. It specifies CASSPDRVPRDQPQHF.

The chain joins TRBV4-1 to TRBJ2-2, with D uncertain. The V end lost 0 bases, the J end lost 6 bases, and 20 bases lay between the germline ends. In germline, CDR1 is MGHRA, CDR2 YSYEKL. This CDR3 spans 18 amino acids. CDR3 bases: TGCGCCAGCAGCCAAGATCGGGCGGCCTCTGGTCCTCCCGGGGAGCTGTTTTTT. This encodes CASSQDRAASGPPGELFF.

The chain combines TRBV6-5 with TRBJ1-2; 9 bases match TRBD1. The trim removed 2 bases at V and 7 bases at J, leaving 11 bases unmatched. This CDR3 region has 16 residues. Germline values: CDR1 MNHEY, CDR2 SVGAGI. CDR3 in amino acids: CASSYNLRTGETGYTF. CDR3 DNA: TGTGCCAGCAGTTACAACTTAAGGACAGGGGAGACTGGCTACACCTTC.

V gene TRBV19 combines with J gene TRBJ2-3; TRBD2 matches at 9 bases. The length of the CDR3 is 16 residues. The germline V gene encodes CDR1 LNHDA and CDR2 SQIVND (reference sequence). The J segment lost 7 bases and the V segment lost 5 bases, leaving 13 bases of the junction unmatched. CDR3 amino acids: CASSPRSSGRTNTQYF. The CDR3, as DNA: TGTGCCAGTAGTCCCCGTAGTAGCGGGAGAACGAATACGCAGTATTTT.